The entry below gives a single T cell receptor (beta chain) sequence along with its context. The CDR3 loop spans 17 amino acids. Germline V gives CDR1 LNHDA, CDR2 SQIVND (reference sequence). The junction had 12 bases not matched to a gene; V was cut back by 6 bases and J by 3 bases. This record comes from a study of blood T cell repertoires in COVID-19. Study as a whole: Donors in the United States, Italy and Spain gave samples during acute or convalescent COVID-19. Sources were T cells, B-cell-depleted T cells, or PBMCs; the material itself was cDNA or gDNA.

TCRdb's table, derived via immunoSEQ multiplex PCR, lists solely in-frame clones and lacks some. This sample carries about 100,000 clones, approximately 85% of them seen once, and the ten largest clones take around 6%. The J gene is TRBJ2-1, the V gene TRBV19; 9 nucleotides match TRBD2. Source material: peripheral blood. This clonotype was obtained from a woman aged 60 to 75 with acute or convalescent COVID-19. The CDR3 region is CASRSLAGPSIYNEQFF. CDR3 coding DNA: TGTGCCAGTAGATCACTAGCGGGCCCAAGCATCTACAATGAGCAGTTCTTC. Combining the CDR3 with reference TRBV19 and TRBJ2-1 gives the whole variable domain DGGITQSPKYLFRKEGQNVTLSCEQNLNHDAMYWYRQDPGQGLRLIYYSQIVNDFQKGDIAEGYSVSREKKESFPLTVTSAQKNPTAFYLCASRSLAGPSIYNEQFFGPGTRLTVL.